This is a list of T cell receptor beta chains from one sample in a study of blood T cell repertoires in COVID-19. Sequencing used immunoSEQ multiplex PCR; TCRdb keeps in-frame clones, though not all of them. The sample contains nearly 45,000 clones, about nine tenths of which appear only once. Sequences were obtained from peripheral blood. These receptors were taken from a woman of 80 years or more in a cohort sampled during active or convalescent COVID-19. CDR3s include the opening cysteine and the closing phenylalanine or tryptophan. Fields, in order: clone size, V gene, J gene, D gene, CDR3 DNA, CDR3 protein. A D gene is named only where the DNA matches it firmly. The size entry is marked missing in some rows and otherwise reads once, few, many or a size class.

clone size: .; V gene: TRBV4-1; J gene: TRBJ2-1; D gene: .; CDR3 DNA: TGCGCCAGCAGCCAGAGGGATGGCAATGAGCAGTTCTTC; CDR3 protein: CASSQRDGNEQFF
clone size: once; V gene: TRBV9; J gene: TRBJ1-1; D gene: .; CDR3 DNA: TGTGCCAGCAGCGTAGGCGGCAGCTTGAACACTGAAGCTTTCTTT; CDR3 protein: CASSVGGSLNTEAFF
clone size: .; V gene: TRBV20-1; J gene: TRBJ2-3; D gene: TRBD2; CDR3 DNA: TGCAGTGCTAGTAATAGCGGGGGGACCCGCGATACGCAGTATTTT; CDR3 protein: CSASNSGGTRDTQYF
clone size: .; V gene: TRBV30; J gene: TRBJ2-5; D gene: .; CDR3 DNA: TGTGCCTGGAGCTCCCCGGGGGAGACCCAGTACTTC; CDR3 protein: CAWSSPGETQYF
clone size: few; V gene: TRBV12-2; J gene: TRBJ1-1; D gene: .; CDR3 DNA: TGTGCAAGTCGCTTCCCCCCAGGGGGCTTTTGGACTGAAGCTTTCTTT; CDR3 protein: CASRFPPGGFWTEAFF
clone size: .; V gene: TRBV5-6; J gene: TRBJ2-2; D gene: TRBD1; CDR3 DNA: TGTGCCAGCAGCTTGGCAAGGGGGCAGAGCGGGGAGCTGTTTTTT; CDR3 protein: CASSLARGQSGELFF
clone size: .; V gene: TRBV5-4; J gene: TRBJ2-5; D gene: TRBD2; CDR3 DNA: TGTGCCAGCAGCTTCCGCGGGAGTGAGACCCAGTACTTC; CDR3 protein: CASSFRGSETQYF
clone size: .; V gene: TRBV30; J gene: TRBJ2-1; D gene: .; CDR3 DNA: TGTGCCTGGAGTGTACACGGGAGAGGGACCTACAATGAGCAGTTCTTC; CDR3 protein: CAWSVHGRGTYNEQFF
clone size: .; V gene: TRBV10-2; J gene: TRBJ1-2; D gene: TRBD1; CDR3 DNA: TGCGCCAGCGAAGATAAGACAGGGCCTCTCTATGGCTACACCTTC; CDR3 protein: CASEDKTGPLYGYTF
clone size: once; V gene: TRBV7-7; J gene: TRBJ2-3; D gene: TRBD1; CDR3 DNA: TGTGCCAGCAGCCTGGGACAGGGCACAGATACGCAGTATTTT; CDR3 protein: CASSLGQGTDTQYF
clone size: once; V gene: TRBV4-2; J gene: TRBJ1-2; D gene: .; CDR3 DNA: TGTGCCAGCAGCCATCCCCCTCTCAGGGGTCCTAACTATGGCTACACCTTC; CDR3 protein: CASSHPPLRGPNYGYTF
clone size: .; V gene: TRBV12-5; J gene: TRBJ1-4; D gene: TRBD1; CDR3 DNA: TGTGCTAGTGGTTTGGCCGGGACAGGGTTTATTTCGGATGAAAAACTGTTTTTT; CDR3 protein: CASGLAGTGFISDEKLFF
clone size: once; V gene: TRBV15; J gene: TRBJ2-7; D gene: TRBD2; CDR3 DNA: TGTGCCACCAGCAGAGATAGGCTAGCGGGGGGTTACGAGCAGTACTTC; CDR3 protein: CATSRDRLAGGYEQYF
clone size: few; V gene: TRBV5-4; J gene: TRBJ1-2; D gene: .; CDR3 DNA: TGTGCCAGCGGATCTGTGGGAGACTATGGCTACACCTTC; CDR3 protein: CASGSVGDYGYTF
clone size: .; V gene: TRBV11-3; J gene: TRBJ1-1; D gene: .; CDR3 DNA: TGTGCCAGCAGCCTCACAGGCTCTAGTCGGGCTGAAGCTTTCTTT; CDR3 protein: CASSLTGSSRAEAFF
clone size: .; V gene: TRBV6-2/TRBV6-3; J gene: TRBJ2-5; D gene: TRBD2; CDR3 DNA: TGTGCCAGCAGTTACGCCCCGGGACTAGCGGGAGGGCCCGAGCACTTC; CDR3 protein: CASSYAPGLAGGPEHF
clone size: few; V gene: TRBV29-1; J gene: TRBJ2-3; D gene: TRBD2; CDR3 DNA: TGCAGCGTAGGGACTAGCGGGAGTGGGGGAGATACGCAGTATTTT; CDR3 protein: CSVGTSGSGGDTQYF
clone size: .; V gene: TRBV7-2; J gene: TRBJ1-4; D gene: .; CDR3 DNA: TGTGCCAGCAGCTTAGCTACCGAACGCCGGGAACTGTTTTTT; CDR3 protein: CASSLATERRELFF
clone size: .; V gene: TRBV6-5; J gene: TRBJ1-1; D gene: TRBD1; CDR3 DNA: TGTGCCAGCAGTTACTCGAGGGACAGGAGGACTGAAGCTTTCTTT; CDR3 protein: CASSYSRDRRTEAFF
clone size: .; V gene: TRBV6-5; J gene: TRBJ1-3; D gene: .; CDR3 DNA: TGTGCCAGCAGGCCCGAGTGGGGGGACACCATATATTTT; CDR3 protein: CASRPEWGDTIYF
clone size: .; V gene: TRBV5-1; J gene: TRBJ2-5; D gene: .; CDR3 DNA: TGCGCCAGCAGCTTCCGGTTGCCGGCCCTAGGATTGGGAGAGACCCAGTACTTC; CDR3 protein: CASSFRLPALGLGETQYF
clone size: .; V gene: TRBV30; J gene: TRBJ2-4; D gene: .; CDR3 DNA: TGTGCCTGGAGCGTCAGGGGAGGGTTTGACATTCAGTACTTC; CDR3 protein: CAWSVRGGFDIQYF
clone size: .; V gene: TRBV19; J gene: TRBJ1-1; D gene: TRBD1; CDR3 DNA: TGTGCCAGTATGAACAGGGGAACTGAAGCTTTCTTT; CDR3 protein: CASMNRGTEAFF
clone size: .; V gene: TRBV5-1; J gene: TRBJ2-7; D gene: .; CDR3 DNA: TGCGCCAGCAGCTCCGCCGGGACAACCGAGCAGTACTTC; CDR3 protein: CASSSAGTTEQYF
clone size: once; V gene: TRBV2; J gene: TRBJ2-7; D gene: TRBD2; CDR3 DNA: TGTGCCAGCAGTGAGACTAGCGGGGGGGTTTACGAGCAGTACTTC; CDR3 protein: CASSETSGGVYEQYF
clone size: .; V gene: TRBV5-6; J gene: TRBJ2-7; D gene: TRBD1; CDR3 DNA: TGTGCCAGCAGCACGAGACCGGGACAGGGAGCCGGCGAGCAGTACTTC; CDR3 protein: CASSTRPGQGAGEQYF
clone size: .; V gene: TRBV12-3/TRBV12-4; J gene: TRBJ1-1; D gene: .; CDR3 DNA: TGTGCCAGCAGTGGCAGTATGAACACTGAAGCTTTCTTT; CDR3 protein: CASSGSMNTEAFF
clone size: .; V gene: TRBV24-1; J gene: TRBJ2-7; D gene: TRBD1; CDR3 DNA: TGTGCCACCAGTGAAACCGGGACAGGGACCTACGAGCAGTACTTC; CDR3 protein: CATSETGTGTYEQYF
clone size: once; V gene: TRBV30; J gene: TRBJ1-2; D gene: TRBD1; CDR3 DNA: TGTGCCTGGGACAGGGCTCGTCACTATGGCTACACCTTC; CDR3 protein: CAWDRARHYGYTF
clone size: .; V gene: TRBV7-9; J gene: TRBJ2-7; D gene: .; CDR3 DNA: TGTGCCAGCAGCTTAGCTCACGGACTCGAGCAGTACTTC; CDR3 protein: CASSLAHGLEQYF
clone size: .; V gene: TRBV7-8; J gene: TRBJ2-7; D gene: TRBD1; CDR3 DNA: TGTGCCAGCAGCTTTGCCCCGGGACAGTATTACGAGCAGTACTTC; CDR3 protein: CASSFAPGQYYEQYF
clone size: .; V gene: TRBV7-9; J gene: TRBJ2-2; D gene: .; CDR3 DNA: TGTGCCAGCAGCCGCGGCAGAGAGACCGGGGAGCTGTTTTTT; CDR3 protein: CASSRGRETGELFF
clone size: .; V gene: TRBV5-8; J gene: TRBJ2-2; D gene: .; CDR3 DNA: TGTGCCAGCAGGACGGGAAGGAGGGGCTACCTCACCGGGGAGCTGTTTTTT; CDR3 protein: CASRTGRRGYLTGELFF
clone size: once; V gene: TRBV6-5; J gene: TRBJ1-2; D gene: TRBD1; CDR3 DNA: TGTGCCAGCAGTTACGGTCCGGACAGGAACTATGGCTACACCTTC; CDR3 protein: CASSYGPDRNYGYTF
clone size: .; V gene: TRBV10-1; J gene: TRBJ2-2; D gene: .; CDR3 DNA: TGCGCCAGCAGTGAAGGGGCACCTCCGGGCACCGGGGAGCTGTTTTTT; CDR3 protein: CASSEGAPPGTGELFF
clone size: .; V gene: TRBV5-1; J gene: TRBJ2-1; D gene: TRBD2; CDR3 DNA: TGCGCCAGCAAGGGACTAGCGGGATACAATGAGCAGTTCTTC; CDR3 protein: CASKGLAGYNEQFF
clone size: .; V gene: TRBV18; J gene: TRBJ1-1; D gene: TRBD1; CDR3 DNA: TGTGCCAGCTCACCACAGGGGGCGGAAACTGAAGCTTTCTTT; CDR3 protein: CASSPQGAETEAFF
clone size: few; V gene: TRBV6-4; J gene: TRBJ2-1; D gene: TRBD2; CDR3 DNA: TGTGCCAGCAGTGAGAAGCGGGAGGGTTACAATGAGCAGTTCTTC; CDR3 protein: CASSEKREGYNEQFF
clone size: once; V gene: TRBV28; J gene: TRBJ2-7; D gene: .; CDR3 DNA: TGTGCCAGCAGAACGACAGCCTACGAGCAGTACTTC; CDR3 protein: CASRTTAYEQYF
clone size: .; V gene: TRBV12-3/TRBV12-4; J gene: TRBJ2-5; D gene: .; CDR3 DNA: TGTGCCAGCAGTTTACTAGAGACCCAGTACTTC; CDR3 protein: CASSLLETQYF
clone size: few; V gene: TRBV19; J gene: TRBJ2-7; D gene: .; CDR3 DNA: TGTGCCAGTAGTCAGGAGGACTACGAGCAGTACTTC; CDR3 protein: CASSQEDYEQYF
clone size: .; V gene: TRBV3-1/TRBV3-2; J gene: TRBJ2-3; D gene: TRBD2; CDR3 DNA: TGTGCCAGCAGCCAGCAGTCGACTAGCGGTGGTTCAGATACGCAGTATTTT; CDR3 protein: CASSQQSTSGGSDTQYF
clone size: once; V gene: TRBV6-2/TRBV6-3; J gene: TRBJ1-5; D gene: .; CDR3 DNA: TGTGCCAGCAGCCTTCCGGGGTCGCAAGAGCCCCAGCATTTT; CDR3 protein: CASSLPGSQEPQHF
clone size: .; V gene: TRBV5-4; J gene: TRBJ1-6; D gene: TRBD1; CDR3 DNA: TGTGCCAGCAGCTTTGACAGGGCCAGGAATTCACCCCTCCACTTT; CDR3 protein: CASSFDRARNSPLHF
clone size: .; V gene: TRBV5-4; J gene: TRBJ1-1; D gene: TRBD1; CDR3 DNA: TGTGCCAGCAGCATACGACAGGGGCACACTGAAGCTTTCTTT; CDR3 protein: CASSIRQGHTEAFF
clone size: few; V gene: TRBV18; J gene: TRBJ1-4; D gene: TRBD1; CDR3 DNA: TGTGCCAGCTCACGGGACAGAGCTAATGAAAAACTGTTTTTT; CDR3 protein: CASSRDRANEKLFF
clone size: .; V gene: TRBV27; J gene: TRBJ1-2; D gene: TRBD1; CDR3 DNA: TGTGCCAGCAGTTTTAGGGGGCATGGCTACACCTTC; CDR3 protein: CASSFRGHGYTF